The 24 T cell receptor beta chains reported below all come from one sample, sequenced in a study of human T cells and chemical hapten exposure (dated by TCRdb to the early 2020s). The method was RACE. The data were produced on a NextSeq 500. The public reads were reanalyzed by TCRdb: fastp trimming at Q25, MiXCR alignment, in-frame beta chains only. Rows with one shared CDR3 protein collapse into an entry with the most common genes and DNA. This sample gives fewer than 60,000 distinct CDR3 sequences in total; about 11% of them show up just once. Together, the top ten hold approximately 4.2% of the sample. The time point tag for this specimen amounts to: pre-sensitization, week 0. Explained via the paper, the treatment or condition label denotes: therapeutic diphenylcyclopropenone sensitization with weekly scalp DPC. Sample: whole blood, taken in connection with sensitization to the hapten diphenylcyclopropenone (DPC). Receptor source: a woman aged 35 to 49 with alopecia areata. Some clones in this sample may be carry-over from other donors' samples.

V is TRBV18 and J is TRBJ1-1, with a weak D call TRBD1 (5 bases). V was trimmed by 5 bases and J by 1 base, leaving 14 bases between them. The germline gives CDR1 KGHSH, CDR2 LQKENI. This CDR3 spans 15 amino acids. For the CDR3, the DNA is TGTGCCAGCTCATCAGGGTCGCATGGGAACACTGAAGCTTTCTTT. Translating it yields CASSSGSHGNTEAFF.

V gene TRBV27 combines with J gene TRBJ1-5; maybe TRBD1 (5 bases). Looked up from germline, CDR1 is MNHEY and CDR2 is SMNVEV (reference sequence). The V gene lost 3 bases and the J gene lost 3 bases, with 12 bases spanning the gap. The CDR3 totals 15 residues. For the CDR3, the DNA is TGTGCCAGCAGTTTGGCCAGGGCGGACAATCAGCCCCAGCATTTT. It is translated as CASSLARADNQPQHF.

This clonotype was counted ten times or more. The gene calls are TRBV12-3 or TRBV12-4 and TRBJ2-1; TRBD2 matches 10 bases. This CDR3 is 18 amino acids long. Trimming at V came to 5 bases and at J to 0 bases, leaving 10 bases not matched to a gene. For the CDR3, the DNA is TGTGCCAGCAGTCCTACTAGCGGGGTCCTGAGCTCCTACAATGAGCAGTTCTTC. This sequence encodes CASSPTSGVLSSYNEQFF.

This clonotype was observed once. The conserved phenylalanine or tryptophan normally closing the CDR3 is absent here, so this likely arose from a read error. The rearrangement joins TRBV7-2 to TRBJ2-7; D perhaps matches TRBD2 (6 bases). The CDR3 totals 15 residues. The germline V gene encodes CDR1 SGHTA and CDR2 FQGNSA. V was shortened by 1 base and J by 2 bases, with 12 bases between the two germline ends. This CDR3 reads CASSLEDGGPYEQYL. Here the CDR3 DNA reads TGTGCCAGCAGCTTAGAAGATGGAGGGCCCTACGAGCAGTACTTG.

The table lists this clonotype with many counts. The CDR3 nucleotides are TGTGCCAGCAGCTCAGCTAACCTTTATAGGGGAAATTCCCATGAGCAGTTCTTC. This translates into CASSSANLYRGNSHEQFF. The gene calls are TRBV27 and TRBJ2-1, with D tentatively TRBD1 (5 bases). Per germline, CDR1 MNHEY and CDR2 SMNVEV (reference sequence). This CDR3 has 18 amino acids. V lost 6 bases and J 8 bases, leaving 29 bases between the germline ends.

The rearrangement links TRBV28 to TRBJ1-1, with 9 bases lining up with TRBD1. The CDR3 contains 12 residues. The junction had 2 bases not matched to a gene; V was cut back by 8 bases and J by 4 bases. Germline lookup yields CDR1 MDHEN and CDR2 SYDVKM. The CDR3 here is CASGTGLTEAFF. DNA for the CDR3: TGTGCCAGCGGGACAGGGCTCACTGAAGCTTTCTTT.

This chain uses TRBV9 with TRBJ1-1; D is unclear. V gave up 7 bases and J gave up 0 bases, with 10 bases separating them. This CDR3 region has 13 residues. Germline V lookup: CDR1 SGDLS, CDR2 YYNGEE. CDR3 loop: CASASRMNTEAFF. CDR3 in DNA: TGTGCCAGCGCTAGTAGGATGAACACTGAAGCTTTCTTT.

This clonotype was detected many times. The chain links TRBV7-3 to TRBJ2-2; D might be TRBD2 (5 bases). Between the trimmed V and J ends, which lost 1 base and 6 bases, there was a span of 6 bases. The CDR3 consists of 13 residues. Germline CDR1 is SGHTA and CDR2 is FQGTGA. The CDR3 protein is CASSLMGAGELFF. CDR3 nucleotides: TGTGCCAGCAGCTTAATGGGAGCCGGGGAGCTGTTTTTT.

The J gene is TRBJ2-2, the V gene TRBV15, with 9 bases identical to TRBD1. The CDR3 is 16 amino acids. J gave up 5 bases and V 2 bases, and 6 bases lay outside the gene matches. Germline CDR1 is LNHNV and CDR2 is YYDKDF (reference sequence). The CDR3 protein is CATSRPGQGGTGELFF. In DNA form, the CDR3 reads TGTGCCACCAGCAGACCGGGACAGGGTGGGACCGGGGAGCTGTTTTTT.

In this sample, this clonotype turned up many times. V is TRBV29-1 and J is TRBJ1-1; D perhaps matches TRBD1 (6 bases). Trimming shortened V by 4 bases and J by 5 bases, and 14 bases separated the two germline ends. The CDR3 is 13 amino acids. CDR1 is SQVTM, CDR2 ANQGSEA, per germline. CDR3 sequence reads: CSVGRGAGTEAFF. For the CDR3, the DNA is TGCAGCGTTGGGCGGGGGGCAGGAACTGAAGCTTTCTTT.

The chain links TRBV18 to TRBJ1-3, with 8 positions matching TRBD1. J gave up 0 bases and V 5 bases, and 6 bases lay outside the gene matches. This CDR3 region has 16 residues. Germline-derived CDR1 and CDR2 are KGHSH and LQKENI. CDR3 in amino acids: CASSTGQARSGNTIYF. CDR3 DNA sequence: TGTGCCAGCTCAACGGGACAGGCCCGCTCTGGAAACACCATATATTTT.

This clonotype was recorded a few times. The gene calls are TRBV20-1 and TRBJ2-4; 12 bases map to TRBD2. The CDR3 is 16 amino acids. V was pared by 3 bases and J by 9 bases, with 12 bases of the junction left unmatched. Germline assignment: CDR1 DFQATT and CDR2 SNEGSKA (reference sequence). CDR3: CSASWTSGEVRGIQYF. As DNA, the CDR3 is TGCAGTGCTAGTTGGACTAGCGGGGAGGTCCGGGGCATTCAGTACTTC.

The rearrangement joins TRBV7-2 to TRBJ1-1, with TRBD1 as a possible D gene (5 bases). The V gene's germline CDR1 is SGHTA and CDR2 FQGNSA. This CDR3 is built from 13 residues. Trimming pared 3 bases from V and 6 bases from J, leaving 11 bases between. This CDR3 is CASSFGLGPEAFF. CDR3 nucleotides: TGTGCCAGCAGCTTCGGTCTGGGACCTGAAGCTTTCTTT.

This clonotype was observed a handful of times. The rearrangement uses TRBV20-1 and TRBJ2-1; D remains ambiguous. Trimming cost V 7 bases and J 4 bases, with 14 bases left between them. CDR3 length equals 13 residues. Per germline, CDR1 DFQATT and CDR2 SNEGSKA (reference sequence). As DNA, the CDR3 is TGCAGTGTATCTTCGCCGCAATACAATGAGCAGTTCTTC. This translates into CSVSSPQYNEQFF.

This clonotype has ten or more counts. The V and J genes are TRBV19 and TRBJ2-2; D is uncertain. Germline assignment: CDR1 LNHDA and CDR2 SQIVND (reference sequence). The CDR3 is 14 amino acids. Trimming cost V 3 bases and J 7 bases, with 12 bases left between them. The CDR3 DNA follows: TGTGCCAGTAGTATGAACGCCTGGGGCGGGGAGCTGTTTTTT. Protein: CASSMNAWGGELFF.

This clonotype was found a few times. The J gene is TRBJ1-5, the V gene TRBV6-2 or TRBV6-3; a weak D match, TRBD1 (5 bases). CDR1 and CDR2 (germline): MNHEY, SVGEGT. Trimming shortened V by 6 bases and J by 3 bases, and 15 bases separated the two germline ends. The CDR3 is 15 amino acids. CDR3 sequence: CASRWGRTNNQPQHF. The CDR3 region has the DNA TGTGCCAGCAGGTGGGGACGGACTAACAATCAGCCCCAGCATTTT.

This clonotype occurred many times. J is TRBJ1-3 and V is TRBV18, with TRBD1 as a possible D gene (6 bases). The CDR3 extends over 14 amino acids. V dropped 4 bases and J dropped 2 bases, with 9 bases sitting between them. Germline V gene data show CDR1 as KGHSH and CDR2 as LQKENI. CDR3 sequence (DNA): TGTGCCAGCTCACTGTCAGGGGCTGGAAACACCATATATTTT. It is translated as CASSLSGAGNTIYF.

This clonotype showed up just a few times. The chain is built from TRBV5-4 and TRBJ2-1; D gene uncertain. V was pared by 1 base and J by 4 bases, with 12 bases between. Germline V gene data show CDR1 as SGHNT and CDR2 as YYREEE (reference sequence). The length of the CDR3 is 15 residues. The CDR3 sequence: CASSLSPEAYNEQFF. In nucleotides, the CDR3 is TGTGCCAGCAGCTTGAGCCCAGAAGCATACAATGAGCAGTTCTTC.

This clonotype was picked up many times. The chain uses TRBV5-8 and TRBJ1-2; TRBD1 agrees at 9 bases. V shed 2 bases and J 8 bases; nucleotides not matched to a gene: 7. CDR3 length: 14 residues. CDR1 and CDR2 (germline): SGHTS, YDEGEE. This CDR3 reads CASSLHTGGVGYTF. Written as DNA, the CDR3 is TGTGCCAGCAGCTTACATACAGGGGGCGTAGGCTACACCTTC.

Only a few counts were recorded for this clonotype. The V and J genes are TRBV27 and TRBJ1-1; D ambiguous. With 6 bases removed from V and 1 base from J, the gap between germline ends came to 15 bases. This CDR3 contains 15 residues. Germline CDR1 MNHEY, CDR2 SMNVEV (reference sequence). Written as DNA, the CDR3 is TGTGCCAGCAGACCCACACGATTGGGGAACACTGAAGCTTTCTTT. Translation gives CASRPTRLGNTEAFF.

The table lists this clonotype with a few counts. The V gene is TRBV30, the J gene TRBJ2-7; 7 nucleotides line up with TRBD1. CDR1 and CDR2 from the germline V gene are GTSNPN and SVGIG (reference sequence). This CDR3 region has 14 residues. The J segment lost 1 base and the V segment lost 4 bases, leaving 7 bases of the junction unmatched. The CDR3 DNA reads as TGTGCCTGGAAATCGACAGGGCGATCCTACGAGCAGTACTTC. Translated, it gives CAWKSTGRSYEQYF. Full variable domain (missing parts from reference TRBV30 and TRBJ2-7): SQTIHQWPATLVQPVGSPLSLECTVEGTSNPNLYWYRQAAGRGLQLLFYSVGIGQISSEVPQNLSASRPQDRQFILSSKKLLLSDSGFYLCAWKSTGRSYEQYFGPGTRLTVT.

The chain employs TRBV18 and TRBJ1-4; D remains ambiguous. The CDR3 is 15 amino acids. Germline assignment: CDR1 KGHSH and CDR2 LQKENI. V lost 3 bases and J lost 7, with 15 bases in between. As DNA, the CDR3 is TGTGCCAGCTCACCCGGAGGAGAAGTGAGTGAAAAACTGTTTTTT. Translation: CASSPGGEVSEKLFF.

There are many counts of this clonotype. This chain connects TRBV12-3 or TRBV12-4 to TRBJ2-2; D unresolved. The CDR3 spans 13 residues. Trimming took 5 bases from V and 4 from J, leaving 8 bases between them. The CDR3 region is CASSPQTTGELFF. In DNA, the CDR3 is TGTGCCAGCAGTCCCCAAACCACCGGGGAGCTGTTTTTT.

In this sample, this clonotype turned up many times. V gene TRBV6-5 combines with J gene TRBJ2-7; 8 nucleotides align to TRBD1. This CDR3 spans 14 amino acids. Trimming cost V 6 bases and J 2 bases; bases outside gene matches: 6. Germline V lookup: CDR1 MNHEY, CDR2 SVGAGI. The CDR3 reads CASRKDRAPYEQYF. In DNA form, the CDR3 reads TGTGCCAGCAGGAAGGACAGGGCACCCTACGAGCAGTACTTC.